The rows below give T cell receptor beta chains drawn from one sample of a study of blood T cell repertoires in COVID-19. Sequencing was performed with immunoSEQ multiplex PCR; in TCRdb, only in-frame clones are kept and a portion is missing. The sample has 150,000 to 200,000 clones, around four fifths seen once. Sequencing input: peripheral blood. These receptors all come from a woman in her seventies with COVID-19, enrolled during active disease. Both conserved end residues are part of each CDR3. Fields, in order: J gene, clone size, D gene, V gene, CDR3 protein, CDR3 DNA. D genes are given only for firm matches. Clone size is not always given. Where it is, it says once, few, many or a class for expanded clones.

TRBJ2-3,NA,TRBD2,TRBV6-1,CASSELGGVTDTQYF,TGTGCCAGCAGTGAATTGGGGGGGGTTACAGATACGCAGTATTTT
TRBJ1-1,NA,TRBD1,TRBV6-2/TRBV6-3,CASSNRQGTSEAFF,TGTGCCAGCAGCAACAGACAGGGGACGTCTGAAGCTTTCTTT
TRBJ1-2,NA,TRBD1,TRBV2,CASRPTGVRYGYTF,TGTGCCAGCAGACCCACAGGGGTCCGGTATGGCTACACCTTC
TRBJ2-6,few,NA,TRBV6-5,CASSYRRTGANVLTF,TGTGCCAGCAGTTATAGGCGGACTGGGGCCAACGTCCTGACTTTC
TRBJ1-4,NA,TRBD1,TRBV3-1/TRBV3-2,CASSQGNRGVLFF,TGTGCCAGCAGCCAAGGCAACAGGGGAGTCCTGTTTTTT
TRBJ2-3,NA,NA,TRBV4-1,CASSIQSASTDTQYF,TGCGCCAGCAGCATCCAAAGCGCTAGCACAGATACGCAGTATTTT
TRBJ2-3,NA,NA,TRBV5-1,CASSDDRTDTQYF,TGCGCCAGCAGCGATGACAGGACAGATACGCAGTATTTT
TRBJ2-7,NA,NA,TRBV9,CASSRTRGIYEQYF,TGTGCCAGCAGCCGCACAAGGGGAATTTACGAGCAGTACTTC
TRBJ1-2,NA,NA,TRBV3-1/TRBV3-2,CASSQDGGRFGGYTF,TGTGCCAGCAGCCAAGATGGGGGCAGGTTTGGCGGCTACACCTTC
TRBJ1-5,NA,TRBD1,TRBV28,CASSLTGGNQPQHF,TGTGCCAGCAGTTTGACAGGGGGCAATCAGCCCCAGCATTTT
TRBJ1-4,NA,NA,TRBV6-5,CASRTQGTNEKLFF,TGTGCCAGCAGGACACAGGGTACTAATGAAAAACTGTTTTTT
TRBJ2-5,NA,TRBD1,TRBV14,CASSQGTLGQGWETQYF,TGTGCCAGCAGCCAAGGAACTTTAGGACAGGGTTGGGAGACCCAGTACTTC
TRBJ1-4,NA,NA,TRBV11-2,CASSLGLGRNEKLFF,TGTGCCAGCAGCTTAGGTTTGGGGCGGAATGAAAAACTGTTTTTT
TRBJ2-1,few,NA,TRBV5-5,CASSLMVTTLTYNEQFF,TGTGCCAGCAGCTTGATGGTGACAACTTTAACCTACAATGAGCAGTTCTTC
TRBJ1-2,NA,NA,TRBV19,CASCRAGSGNGYTF,TGTGCCAGCTGTAGGGCTGGCTCAGGGAATGGCTACACCTTC
TRBJ1-2,NA,NA,TRBV30,CAWNPSGGPGYTF,TGTGCCTGGAACCCCAGCGGGGGACCTGGCTACACCTTC
TRBJ2-5,NA,TRBD1,TRBV6-2/TRBV6-3,CASSRFRQGQETQYF,TGTGCCAGCAGCAGATTTCGACAGGGGCAAGAGACCCAGTACTTC
TRBJ1-1,NA,NA,TRBV19,CASSYGGTEAFF,TGTGCCAGTAGTTATGGCGGGACTGAAGCTTTCTTT
TRBJ2-7,NA,TRBD2,TRBV18,CASSPGGSGEQYF,TGTGCCAGCTCACCAGGCGGGAGCGGGGAGCAGTACTTC
TRBJ2-3,NA,NA,TRBV20-1,CSIAGTDTQYF,TGCAGCATTGCAGGGACAGATACGCAGTATTTT
TRBJ2-5,NA,NA,TRBV28,CASSLGSPEETQYF,TGTGCCAGCAGTTTAGGTTCCCCGGAGGAGACCCAGTACTTC
TRBJ2-5,NA,NA,TRBV19,CASSIRGSIQETQYF,TGTGCCAGTAGTATCCGGGGGAGCATCCAAGAGACCCAGTACTTC
TRBJ2-1,NA,NA,TRBV3-1/TRBV3-2,CASSQSGDFSYNEQFF,TGTGCCAGCAGCCAATCTGGGGACTTCTCCTACAATGAGCAGTTCTTC
TRBJ2-5,NA,TRBD2,TRBV9,CASSGAGEVETQYF,TGTGCCAGCAGCGGAGCGGGAGAGGTGGAGACCCAGTACTTC
TRBJ2-1,once,TRBD2,TRBV2,CASSEGLEPNEQFF,TGTGCCAGCAGTGAGGGACTAGAGCCCAATGAGCAGTTCTTC
TRBJ1-1,NA,NA,TRBV5-1,CASSAQGGENTEAFF,TGCGCCAGCAGCGCCCAAGGGGGGGAAAACACTGAAGCTTTCTTT
TRBJ1-2,NA,NA,TRBV30,CAWGRGSYGYTF,TGTGCCTGGGGTCGGGGGAGCTATGGCTACACCTTC
TRBJ1-5,NA,TRBD1,TRBV28,CASRTGQGRNQPQHF,TGTGCCAGCAGAACGGGACAGGGACGCAATCAGCCCCAGCATTTT
TRBJ2-1,once,TRBD2,TRBV15,CATKKLAGDHNEQFF,TGTGCCACCAAAAAGCTAGCGGGAGACCACAATGAGCAGTTCTTC
TRBJ1-1,once,TRBD1,TRBV15,CATSEYTGTGGSAFF,TGTGCCACCAGCGAATACACCGGGACAGGGGGCTCGGCTTTCTTT
TRBJ2-7,NA,TRBD2,TRBV7-2,CASSWAGGKASYEQYF,TGTGCCAGCAGCTGGGCGGGAGGTAAGGCCTCCTACGAGCAGTACTTC
TRBJ1-2,NA,NA,TRBV28,CASSSSGLDYGYTF,TGTGCCAGCAGTTCGTCAGGACTGGACTATGGCTACACCTTC
TRBJ2-2,NA,TRBD1,TRBV9,CASTRRGQGNTGELFF,TGTGCCAGCACCCGAAGAGGACAGGGGAACACCGGGGAGCTGTTTTTT
TRBJ1-4,NA,TRBD1,TRBV28,CASSRTGTANEKLFF,TGTGCCAGCAGTCGTACCGGGACAGCAAATGAAAAACTGTTTTTT
TRBJ2-2,few,TRBD1,TRBV10-3,CAISGGQADTGELFF,TGTGCCATCAGTGGGGGACAGGCGGACACCGGGGAGCTGTTTTTT
TRBJ2-1,NA,TRBD1,TRBV18,CASSAKPPGQGKGEQFF,TGTGCCAGCTCAGCCAAGCCACCGGGACAGGGGAAGGGGGAGCAGTTCTTC
TRBJ1-2,few,NA,TRBV3-1/TRBV3-2,CASSQGDTGGYGYTF,TGTGCCAGCAGCCAAGGGGACACCGGTGGCTATGGCTACACCTTC
TRBJ2-3,NA,TRBD1,TRBV24-1,CATSDVQGYTDTQYF,TGTGCCACCAGTGATGTACAGGGGTACACAGATACGCAGTATTTT
TRBJ1-3,NA,NA,TRBV3-1/TRBV3-2,CASSQGGRAGNTIYF,TGTGCCAGCAGCCAAGGGGGGCGGGCTGGAAACACCATATATTTT
TRBJ2-5,NA,TRBD1,TRBV5-6,CASSSLGTGQETQYF,TGTGCCAGCAGCTCCCTCGGGACAGGCCAAGAGACCCAGTACTTC
TRBJ2-5,NA,NA,TRBV24-1,CATSDSGASGTQYF,TGTGCCACCAGTGATTCGGGAGCCTCAGGGACCCAGTACTTC
TRBJ1-3,NA,NA,TRBV28,CASSFGGASGNTIYF,TGTGCCAGCAGTTTCGGGGGGGCCTCTGGAAACACCATATATTTT
TRBJ1-1,NA,TRBD1,TRBV5-1,CASSPRTGTPLNTEAFF,TGCGCCAGCAGCCCCAGGACAGGGACTCCTCTGAACACTGAAGCTTTCTTT
TRBJ2-3,NA,TRBD2,TRBV30,CAWGSSRTSGGIDTQYF,TGTGCCTGGGGGAGCAGTAGGACTAGCGGGGGTATAGATACGCAGTATTTT
TRBJ1-2,many,TRBD1,TRBV11-2,CASSLEDRTYGYTF,TGTGCCAGCAGCCTGGAGGACAGGACCTATGGCTACACCTTC
TRBJ2-1,NA,TRBD2,TRBV5-4,CAISPTSGLYNEQFF,TGTGCCATTTCCCCCACTAGCGGACTGTACAATGAGCAGTTCTTC
TRBJ1-3,NA,NA,TRBV30,CAWSRDSGSGNTIYF,TGTGCCTGGAGTCGGGACTCCGGCTCTGGAAACACCATATATTTT
TRBJ2-2,NA,NA,TRBV5-4,CASSTTGLNTGELFF,TGTGCCAGCAGTACTACTGGACTGAACACCGGGGAGCTGTTTTTT
TRBJ2-1,NA,NA,TRBV9,CASGTQGGSYNEQFF,TGTGCCAGCGGGACCCAAGGAGGGTCCTACAATGAGCAGTTCTTC
TRBJ1-1,NA,NA,TRBV6-5,CASRASGVSTEAFF,TGTGCCAGCAGGGCCTCAGGGGTGAGCACTGAAGCTTTCTTT
TRBJ1-5,NA,NA,TRBV28,CASSLGLRGGNQPQHF,TGTGCCAGCAGTTTAGGGTTAAGGGGTGGTAATCAGCCCCAGCATTTT
TRBJ1-5,NA,TRBD1,TRBV12-5,CASGLWDRYRQPQHF,TGTGCTAGTGGTTTGTGGGACAGGTATCGTCAGCCCCAGCATTTT
TRBJ1-3,NA,TRBD1,TRBV7-8,CASSQTGQGVAGNTIYF,TGTGCCAGCAGCCAAACGGGACAGGGCGTAGCTGGAAACACCATATATTTT